This TCR beta chain appears in the sequencing data of a study of response to subunit inactivated influenza vaccine. This CDR3 has 21 residues. Trimming took 6 bases from V and 3 from J, leaving 35 bases between them. CDR1 MNHNS and CDR2 SASEGT come from the germline V gene. As concerns this clonotype: The antigen remains undetermined.

One entry per CDR3 protein results from TCRdb running MiXCR on the RT-PCR reads. The sample includes about 520,000 distinct CDR3 sequences, over 25% seen only once; the top ten take 1.9%. Study observations and caveats: Authors proposed each seasonal influenza vaccination draws in few new T cells.

The sample in question was CD4+ T cells sorted from PBMCs, obtained roughly 5 days after vaccination. V usage is TRBV6-1 and J usage is TRBJ1-2; possible D gene TRBD1, 6 bases. The source of this sequence is a man in his fifties or sixties who received an inactivated influenza vaccine. CDR3: CASRIYPSRRGIGSSDYGYTF. In DNA form, the CDR3 reads TGTGCCAGCAGGATATACCCCTCGCGCAGGGGAATAGGTTCTAGTGACTATGGCTACACCTTC.